This T cell receptor beta chain stems from a study of Graves' ophthalmopathy and Graves' hyperthyroidism. Germline V gives CDR1 MNHEY, CDR2 SMNVEV (reference sequence). The CDR3 has 13 amino acids. With 5 bases removed from V and 4 bases from J, the gap between germline ends came to 12 bases. Ophthalmopathy absent within 18 months of follow-up marked hyperthyroidism as stable. Exclusion covered patients with other autoimmune diseases or uncontrolled infections (as well as pregnancy or lactation). This clonotype was counted at least ten times. What it recognizes is unknown. Study results and caveats: Sensitivity of around 67% and specificity of less than 75% were achieved by the model that predicted ophthalmopathy progression. Most expanded clonotypes in thyroid above 0.001 frequency also showed up in blood.

RNA transcripts yielded amplified TCR beta CDR3 regions. First-round RT-PCR used HTBI primers; second-round multiplex PCR followed. TCRdb reprocessed the multiplex PCR reads via MiXCR and lists one record per CDR3 protein. Of hundreds of thousands of distinct CDR3 sequences in the sample, over 20% were seen once. The TCR was taken from a woman between 18 and 29 years old with stable Graves' hyperthyroidism. Some clones in this sample may be carry-over from other donors' samples. V is TRBV27 and J is TRBJ2-7; the D is unclear. Material for sequencing was peripheral blood. CDR3 region: CASSPGNGYEQYF. DNA for the CDR3: TGTGCCAGCAGTCCCGGCAATGGATACGAGCAGTACTTC.